Below, one T cell receptor beta chain is given with its context. The antigen is undetermined. The germline V gene has CDR1 MNHEY and CDR2 SVGAGI. The CDR3 is 14 amino acids. The V gene lost 4 bases and the J gene lost 4 bases, with 14 bases spanning the gap. This record belongs to a study of PD-1 blockade in classical Hodgkin lymphoma. Notes on the study in general: With CD4+ cells, TCR diversity rose significantly by C4D1, but not with CD8+ cells.

Only in-frame clones appear in the TCRdb table, and some are missing; sequencing was by immunoSEQ multiplex PCR. The sample has under 25,000 clones; 70% to 75% are singletons. Time point: cycle 4 day 1 (C4D1), after 5 to 7 weeks of nivolumab. All trial patients relapsed after autologous stem cell transplantation. The chain carries TRBV6-5 and TRBJ2-7; unclear D gene. This clonotype was obtained from a human donor with classical Hodgkin lymphoma. The sequenced sample was peripheral blood mononuclear cells (PBMCs), obtained before the fourth cycle of nivolumab. In DNA, the CDR3 is TGTGCCAGCAGTTTATGGTTTATGCCTTACGAGCAGTACTTC. The encoded protein is CASSLWFMPYEQYF.